These 10 T cell receptor beta chains were all obtained from the same sample, sequenced in a study of T cell clonality in common variable immunodeficiency. The assay was immunoSEQ multiplex PCR, and TCRdb's table has in-frame clones only and misses some. The sample gives 35,000 to 55,000 clones, none seen only once, and the top ten clones hold about 0.68%. The specimen was peripheral blood mononuclear cells. Source of these receptors: a person aged 18 to 70 in good health.

This clone was seen ten or more times. The CDR3 end lies 3 residues beyond the end of the read and is filled in from the germline J gene. The J gene is TRBJ2-1, the V gene TRBV2; 7 bases line up with TRBD2. The CDR3 covers 16 residues. Trimming cost V 6 bases and J 0 bases; bases outside gene matches: 8. The germline gives CDR1 SNHLY, CDR2 FYNNEI. CDR3 DNA (partial): TGTGCCAGCAGGGTAGAGGGACTACTCTCCTACAATGAG. Translation: CASRVEGLLSYNE. The full CDR3 is CASRVEGLLSYNEQFF.

This clone was observed many times. The read stops 3 residues short of the end of the CDR3; the missing end is completed from the germline J gene. The genes are TRBV13 and TRBJ2-1; 8 nucleotides align to TRBD1. Germline loops: CDR1 PRHDT, CDR2 FYEKMQ (reference sequence). This CDR3 contains 14 residues. The ends lost 3 bases at V and 7 bases at J; junction bases unmatched: 5. Partial CDR3 DNA: TGTGCCAGCAGCTTCCAGGGGGCGTTGAATGAG. Residues: CASSFQGALNE. The entire CDR3 protein is CASSFQGALNEQFF.

Ten or more counts support this clone. The CDR3 is CASSGVENSPLHF. The covered CDR3 bases are TGTGCCAGCTCAGGTGTAGAGAATTCACCC. The chain is built from TRBV18 and TRBJ1-6; D gene unclear. The CDR3 is cut off 3 residues early in the read; its end comes from the germline J gene. Germline CDR1 is KGHSH and CDR2 is LQKENI. With 5 bases removed from V and 7 bases from J, the gap between germline ends came to 9 bases. This CDR3 region has 13 residues.

In this sample, this clone turned up many times. The read gets to within 3 residues of the CDR3 end, and the germline J gene fills in the rest. The V and J genes are TRBV12-3 or TRBV12-4 and TRBJ2-1; no reliable D call. The CDR3 spans 12 residues. Trimming left V 3 bases short and J 8 bases short, with 8 bases between. The CDR3 spells CASSFSSDEQFF. The CDR3 bases that were read are TGTGCCAGCAGTTTTAGTTCTGATGAG.

This clone was seen at least ten times. Coverage ceases 3 residues before the CDR3 finishes, and the germline J gene fills in the end. The V gene is TRBV5-6, the J gene TRBJ2-1; no clear D. CDR1 and CDR2 from the germline V gene are SGHDT and YYEEEE. This CDR3 comprises 11 residues. The V end was cut by 2 bases, the J end by 9 bases, with 6 bases between. The DNA read from the CDR3 is TGTGCCAGCAGCTTCGAAGGTGAG. Amino acids: CASSFEGE. The full CDR3 protein reads CASSFEGEQFF.

This clone showed up many times. The CDR3 DNA, read in part, is TGTGCCAGCAGCACGGACAGGGTGACTAACTATGGC. Protein sequence: CASSTDRVTNYG. The whole CDR3 sequence is CASSTDRVTNYGYTF. The rearrangement uses TRBV5-4 and TRBJ1-2; 8 nucleotides agree with TRBD1. The read finishes 3 residues shy of the CDR3 end, and the germline J gene is used to complete it. Germline trimming cut 4 bases from V and 0 bases from J; bases unmatched to any gene: 5. Germline-derived CDR1 and CDR2 are SGHNT and YYREEE (reference sequence). The CDR3 has 15 amino acids.

Ten or more counts support this clone. Sequencing ends 3 residues short of the CDR3 end; the germline J gene provides the rest. V gene TRBV19 combines with J gene TRBJ2-7, with 11 positions matching TRBD1. Per the germline V gene, CDR1 is LNHDA and CDR2 is SQIVND (reference sequence). This CDR3 has 16 amino acids. V shed 4 bases and J 3 bases; nucleotides not matched to a gene: 8. The CDR3 here is CASSKKGQGANYEQYF. CDR3 bases read: TGTGCCAGTAGTAAAAAAGGACAGGGGGCTAACTACGAG. The variable domain in full, with the rest retrieved from reference TRBV19 and TRBJ2-7, is DGGITQSPKYLFRKEGQNVTLSCEQNLNHDAMYWYRQDPGQGLRLIYYSQIVNDFQKGDIAEGYSVSREKKESFPLTVTSAQKNPTAFYLCASSKKGQGANYEQYFGPGTRLTVT.

The table lists this clone with many counts. With the read ending 3 residues before the CDR3 end, the germline J gene is used to fill in that end. The V gene is TRBV20-1, the J gene TRBJ1-4, with 8 bases that match TRBD1. This CDR3 spans 17 amino acids. V lost 5 bases to trimming and J lost 3 bases; unmatched junction nucleotides: 14. The germline V gene encodes CDR1 DFQATT and CDR2 SNEGSKA (reference sequence). The CDR3 here is CSAPPLDRAVSNEKLFF. The sequenced part of the CDR3 DNA is TGCAGTGCTCCACCCCTGGACAGGGCCGTGTCTAATGAAAAA.

This clone showed up many times. The read terminates 3 residues ahead of where the CDR3 ends, so the germline J gene completes it. The V gene is TRBV5-1, the J gene TRBJ2-5, with 10 bases fitting TRBD2. The CDR3 spans 14 residues. CDR1 is SGHRS, CDR2 YFSETQ, per germline. Trimming at V came to 4 bases and at J to 5 bases, leaving 5 bases not matched to a gene. CDR3 protein: CASSGAGGPETQYF. The sequenced CDR3 bases are TGCGCCAGCAGCGGAGCGGGGGGGCCGGAGACC.

In its sample, this clone was seen many times. The read gets to within 3 residues of the CDR3 end, and the germline J gene fills in the rest. This chain links TRBV20-1 with TRBJ2-7, with D unresolved. Trimming stripped 0 bases from V and 0 bases from J, with 15 bases between. The length of the CDR3 is 16 residues. From germline, CDR1 is DFQATT and CDR2 SNEGSKA (reference sequence). Partial CDR3 DNA: TGCAGTGCTAGAGATCTCAGAGCGCCAAGCTCCTACGAG. Translation: CSARDLRAPSSYE. The complete CDR3 reads CSARDLRAPSSYEQYF.